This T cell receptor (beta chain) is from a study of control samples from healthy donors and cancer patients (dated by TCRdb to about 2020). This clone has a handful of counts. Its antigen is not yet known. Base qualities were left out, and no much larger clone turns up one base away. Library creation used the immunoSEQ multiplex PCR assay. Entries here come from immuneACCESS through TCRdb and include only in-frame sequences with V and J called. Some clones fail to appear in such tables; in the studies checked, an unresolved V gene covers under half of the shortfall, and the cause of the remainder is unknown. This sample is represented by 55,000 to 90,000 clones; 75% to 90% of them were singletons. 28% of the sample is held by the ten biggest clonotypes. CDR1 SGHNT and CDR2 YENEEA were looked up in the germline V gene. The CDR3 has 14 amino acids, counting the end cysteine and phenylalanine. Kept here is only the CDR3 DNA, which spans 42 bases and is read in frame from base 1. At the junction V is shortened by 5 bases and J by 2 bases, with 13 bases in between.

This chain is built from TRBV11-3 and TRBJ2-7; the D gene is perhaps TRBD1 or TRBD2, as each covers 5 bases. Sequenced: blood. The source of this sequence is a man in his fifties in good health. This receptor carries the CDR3 CASSTSGSTYEQYF. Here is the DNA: TGTGCCAGCAGCACATCAGGGAGTACCTACGAGCAGTACTTC.